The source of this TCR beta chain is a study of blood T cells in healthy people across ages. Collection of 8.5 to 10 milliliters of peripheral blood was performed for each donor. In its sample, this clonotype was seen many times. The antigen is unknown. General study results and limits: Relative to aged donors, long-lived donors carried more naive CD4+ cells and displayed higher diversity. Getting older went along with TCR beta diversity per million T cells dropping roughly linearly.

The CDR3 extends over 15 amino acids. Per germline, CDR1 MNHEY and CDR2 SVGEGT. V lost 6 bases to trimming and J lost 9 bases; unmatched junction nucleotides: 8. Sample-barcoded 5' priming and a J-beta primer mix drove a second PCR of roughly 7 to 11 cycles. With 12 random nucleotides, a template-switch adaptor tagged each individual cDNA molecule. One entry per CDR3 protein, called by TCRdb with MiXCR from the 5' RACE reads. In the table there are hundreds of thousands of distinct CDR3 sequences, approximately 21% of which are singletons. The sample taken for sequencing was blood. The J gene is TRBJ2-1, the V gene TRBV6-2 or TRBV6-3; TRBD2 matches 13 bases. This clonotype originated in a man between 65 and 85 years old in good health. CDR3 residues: CASRPGLAGILEQFF. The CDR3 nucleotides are TGTGCCAGCAGGCCGGGACTAGCGGGAATTCTTGAGCAGTTCTTC.